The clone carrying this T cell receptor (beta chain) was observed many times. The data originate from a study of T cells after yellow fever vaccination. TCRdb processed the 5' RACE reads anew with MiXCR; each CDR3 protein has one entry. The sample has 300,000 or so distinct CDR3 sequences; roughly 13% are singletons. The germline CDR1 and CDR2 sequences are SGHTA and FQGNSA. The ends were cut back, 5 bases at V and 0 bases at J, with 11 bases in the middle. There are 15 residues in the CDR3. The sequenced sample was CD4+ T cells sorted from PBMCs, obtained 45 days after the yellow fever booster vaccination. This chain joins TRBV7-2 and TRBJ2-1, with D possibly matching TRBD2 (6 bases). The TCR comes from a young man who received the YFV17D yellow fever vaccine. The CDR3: CASSLRGSSYNEQFF. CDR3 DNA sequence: TGTGCCAGCAGCCTCCGGGGGAGCTCCTACAATGAGCAGTTCTTC.